The clone carrying this TCR beta chain was observed once. The entry originates in a study of ipilimumab plus nivolumab after autologous stem cell transplantation. Patients got ipilimumab 1 mg/kg beginning 14 to 28 days post-transplant. Dosing: nivolumab 3 mg/kg IV, weeks 1, 4, 7, 10, then every two weeks to week 26. Repertoires were generated with immunoSEQ multiplex PCR, while TCRdb's copy carries only in-frame clones and drops some. The table records fewer than 95,000 clones, 83% of them present only once. This TCR came from a male donor with diffuse large B-cell lymphoma. Sequencing used PBMCs, obtained in a trial of ipilimumab plus nivolumab as post-transplant consolidation.

The CDR3 DNA sequence: TGTGCCTGGACAGACAGCTACAATGAGCAGTTCTTC. The encoded protein is CAWTDSYNEQFF. This chain connects TRBV30 to TRBJ2-1; D is possibly TRBD1 (5 bases). Trimming left V 4 bases short and J 3 bases short, with 7 bases between. Looked up from germline, CDR1 is GTSNPN and CDR2 is SVGIG (reference sequence). The CDR3 extends over 12 amino acids.